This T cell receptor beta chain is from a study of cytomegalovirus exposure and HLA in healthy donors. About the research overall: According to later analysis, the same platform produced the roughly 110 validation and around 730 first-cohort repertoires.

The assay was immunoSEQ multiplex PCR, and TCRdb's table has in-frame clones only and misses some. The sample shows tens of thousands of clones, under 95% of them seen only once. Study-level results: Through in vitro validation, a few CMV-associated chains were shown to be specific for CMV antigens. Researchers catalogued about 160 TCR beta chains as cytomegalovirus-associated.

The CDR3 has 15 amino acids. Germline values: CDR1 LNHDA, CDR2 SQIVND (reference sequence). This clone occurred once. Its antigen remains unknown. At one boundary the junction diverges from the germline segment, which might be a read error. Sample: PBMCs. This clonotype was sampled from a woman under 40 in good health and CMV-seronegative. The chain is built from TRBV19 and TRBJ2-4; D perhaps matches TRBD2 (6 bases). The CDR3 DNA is TGTGCCAGTAGTATAGAGGGGGTTGGCGGGATTTTCCTGCACTTC. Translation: CASSIEGVGGIFLHF. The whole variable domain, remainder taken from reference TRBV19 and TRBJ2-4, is DGGITQSPKYLFRKEGQNVTLSCEQNLNHDAMYWYRQDPGQGLRLIYYSQIVNDFQKGDIAEGYSVSREKKESFPLTVTSAQKNPTAFYLCASSIEGVGGIFLHFGAGTRLSVL.